The 6 T cell receptor beta chains presented below share a single source sample, sequenced in a study of cytomegalovirus exposure and HLA in healthy donors. This PCR relied on a set of 60 Vbeta primers and 13 Jbeta primers. The data were produced by immunoSEQ multiplex PCR, yet TCRdb's version contains in-frame clones alone and is incomplete. This table has approximately 200,000 clones, 79% appearing once. Material for sequencing was PBMCs. Receptors were obtained from a woman aged 25 to 39 in good health and CMV-seropositive.

This clone was seen a single time. This chain links TRBV4-1 with TRBJ2-3; 9 bases line up with TRBD2. The V gene's germline CDR1 is MGHRA and CDR2 YSYEKL. The CDR3 is made up of 17 amino acids. Losses at the gene ends were 0 bases for V and 2 bases for J; bases not matched to a gene: 6. CDR3 sequence: CASSQDRSSGITDTQYF. CDR3 sequence (DNA): TGCGCCAGCAGCCAAGATCGATCTAGCGGGATCACAGATACGCAGTATTTT.

This sequence joins TRBV2 and TRBJ2-3; TRBD1 might be the D (6 bases). The CDR3 consists of 13 residues. Deletions cut 3 bases from V and 13 bases from J, with 17 bases between. Germline values: CDR1 SNHLY, CDR2 FYNNEI. This CDR3 reads CASSESRRGSEYF. CDR3 bases: TGTGCCAGCAGTGAGTCCCGTAGGGGGTCGGAGTATTTT.

The J gene is TRBJ2-3, the V gene TRBV6-5, with 7 bases matching TRBD1. The CDR3 is 15 amino acids. The junction had 4 bases not matched to a gene; V was cut back by 0 bases and J by 4 bases. The germline gives CDR1 MNHEY, CDR2 SVGAGI. In DNA form, the CDR3 reads TGTGCCAGCAGTTACTCGTCCCAGGGGGCAGATACGCAGTATTTT. It codes for CASSYSSQGADTQYF.

V is TRBV10-3 and J is TRBJ2-1; 8 bases map to TRBD1. The germline gives CDR1 ENHRY, CDR2 SYGVKD. This CDR3 has 14 residues. V trimming: 4 bases; J trimming: 7 bases; junction bases outside the gene matches: 6. CDR3 nucleotides: TGTGCCATCAGTGGCCAGGGGGCCTGGAATGAGCAGTTCTTC. Translated, it gives CAISGQGAWNEQFF.

The genes are TRBV18 and TRBJ2-2, with D maybe TRBD2 (5 bases). The germline V and J ends were trimmed by 0 bases and 2 bases, with 13 bases remaining between them. This CDR3 spans 17 amino acids. Per the germline V gene, CDR1 is KGHSH and CDR2 is LQKENI. The CDR3 loop reads CASSPPRVPGNTGELFF. The CDR3 nucleotides read TGTGCCAGCTCACCACCAAGGGTCCCGGGAAACACCGGGGAGCTGTTTTTT.

The genes are TRBV7-2 and TRBJ1-3; D unclear. Germline CDR1 is SGHTA and CDR2 is FQGNSA. V was pared by 5 bases and J by 4 bases, with 9 bases between. CDR3 length: 13 amino acids. CDR3 DNA sequence: TGTGCCAGCAGCCCCCGAGCGGGAAACACCATATATTTT. It specifies CASSPRAGNTIYF. Together with reference TRBV7-2 and TRBJ1-3, the CDR3 gives the full variable domain: GAGVSQSPSNKVTEKGKDVELRCDPISGHTALYWYRQSLGQGLEFLIYFQGNSAPDKSGLPSDRFSAERTGGSVSTLTIQRTQQEDSAVYLCASSPRAGNTIYFGEGSWLTVV.